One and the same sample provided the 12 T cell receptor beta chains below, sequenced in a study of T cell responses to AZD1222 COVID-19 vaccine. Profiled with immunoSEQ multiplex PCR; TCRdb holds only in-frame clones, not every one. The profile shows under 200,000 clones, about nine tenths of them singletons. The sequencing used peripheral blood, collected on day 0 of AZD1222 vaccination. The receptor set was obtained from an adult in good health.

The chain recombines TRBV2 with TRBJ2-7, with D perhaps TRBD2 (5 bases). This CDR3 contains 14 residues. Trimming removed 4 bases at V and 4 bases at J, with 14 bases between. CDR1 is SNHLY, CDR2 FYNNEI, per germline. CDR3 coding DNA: TGTGCCAGCAGTGTCCGGGGTTTTAGATACGAGCAGTACTTC. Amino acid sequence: CASSVRGFRYEQYF.

As DNA, the CDR3 is TGTGCCTGGAGTTCCGGGGGGGGTTCAGGACAGCCCCAGCATTTT. This sequence encodes CAWSSGGGSGQPQHF. This chain connects TRBV30 to TRBJ1-5, with a possible D match to TRBD1 (5 bases). CDR1 and CDR2 (germline): GTSNPN, SVGIG (reference sequence). Trimming removed 2 bases from V and 7 bases from J, with 18 bases in between. There are 15 residues in the CDR3.

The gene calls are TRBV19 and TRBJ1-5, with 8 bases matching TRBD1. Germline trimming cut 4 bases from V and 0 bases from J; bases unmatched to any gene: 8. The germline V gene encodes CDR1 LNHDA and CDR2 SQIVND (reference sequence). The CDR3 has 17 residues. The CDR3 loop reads CASSKTGVRASNQPQHF. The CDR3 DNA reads TGTGCCAGTAGTAAGACAGGGGTACGGGCTAGCAATCAGCCCCAGCATTTT. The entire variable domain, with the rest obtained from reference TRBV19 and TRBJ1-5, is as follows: DGGITQSPKYLFRKEGQNVTLSCEQNLNHDAMYWYRQDPGQGLRLIYYSQIVNDFQKGDIAEGYSVSREKKESFPLTVTSAQKNPTAFYLCASSKTGVRASNQPQHFGDGTRLSIL.

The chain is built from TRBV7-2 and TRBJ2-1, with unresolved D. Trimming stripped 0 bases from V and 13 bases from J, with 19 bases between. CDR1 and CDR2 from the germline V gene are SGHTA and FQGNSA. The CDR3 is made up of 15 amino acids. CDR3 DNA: TGTGCCAGCAGCTTAGCGAAAAACGGCGGCAGACCCCAGTTCTTC. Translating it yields CASSLAKNGGRPQFF.

The CDR3 DNA is TGTGCCAGCAGCCCTCGCGGGGGTTTTGGTGCCTACGAGCAGTACTTC. This sequence encodes CASSPRGGFGAYEQYF. The rearrangement joins TRBV11-2 to TRBJ2-7; 7 bases fit TRBD2. The CDR3 is 16 residues long. Trimming took 5 bases from V and 2 from J; bases not matched to a gene: 12. Germline assignment: CDR1 SGHAT and CDR2 FQNNGV.

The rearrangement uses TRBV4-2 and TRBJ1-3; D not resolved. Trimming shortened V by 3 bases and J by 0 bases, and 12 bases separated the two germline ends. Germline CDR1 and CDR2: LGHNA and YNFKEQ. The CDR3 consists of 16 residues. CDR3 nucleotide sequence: TGTGCCAGCAGCCATGACCAGTTCAGCTCTGGAAACACCATATATTTT. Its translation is CASSHDQFSSGNTIYF.

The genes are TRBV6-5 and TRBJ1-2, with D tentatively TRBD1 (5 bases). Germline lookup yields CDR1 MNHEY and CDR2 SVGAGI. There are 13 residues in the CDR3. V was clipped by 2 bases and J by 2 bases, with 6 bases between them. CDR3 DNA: TGTGCCAGCAGTTACGAGGGGAACTATGGCTACACCTTC. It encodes CASSYEGNYGYTF.

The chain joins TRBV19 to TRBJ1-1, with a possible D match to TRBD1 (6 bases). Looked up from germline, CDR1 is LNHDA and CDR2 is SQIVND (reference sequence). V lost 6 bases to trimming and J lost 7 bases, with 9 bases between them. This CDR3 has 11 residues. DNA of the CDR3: TGTGCCAGTAGACAGGGAAATGAAGCTTTCTTT. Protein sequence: CASRQGNEAFF.

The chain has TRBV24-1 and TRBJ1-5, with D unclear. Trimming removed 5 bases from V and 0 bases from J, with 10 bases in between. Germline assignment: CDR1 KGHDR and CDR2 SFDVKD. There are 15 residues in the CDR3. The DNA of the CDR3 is TGTGCCACCAGTGTCGGCAGGAATAGCAATCAGCCCCAGCATTTT. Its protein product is CATSVGRNSNQPQHF.

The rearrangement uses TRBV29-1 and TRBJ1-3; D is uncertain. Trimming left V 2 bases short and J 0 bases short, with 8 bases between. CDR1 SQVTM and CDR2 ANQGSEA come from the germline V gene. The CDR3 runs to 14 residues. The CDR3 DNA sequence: TGCAGCGTTGAAAAAAGAGACTCTGGAAACACCATATATTTT. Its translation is CSVEKRDSGNTIYF.

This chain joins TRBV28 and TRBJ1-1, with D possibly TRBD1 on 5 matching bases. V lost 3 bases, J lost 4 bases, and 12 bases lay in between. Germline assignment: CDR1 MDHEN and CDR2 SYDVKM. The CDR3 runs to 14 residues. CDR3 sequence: CASSFTRVATEAFF. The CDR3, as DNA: TGTGCCAGCAGTTTCACCAGGGTAGCCACTGAAGCTTTCTTT.

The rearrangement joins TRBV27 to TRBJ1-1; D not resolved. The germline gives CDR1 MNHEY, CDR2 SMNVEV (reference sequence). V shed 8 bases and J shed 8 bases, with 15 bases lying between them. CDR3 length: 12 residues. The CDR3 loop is CASEDRAREAFF. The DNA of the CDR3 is TGTGCCAGCGAAGACCGGGCTAGGGAAGCTTTCTTT.